Below, 16 T cell receptor beta chains from the same sample are listed, as sequenced in a study of OX40 agonist ivuxolimab in advanced cancers. Data came from immunoSEQ multiplex PCR; TCRdb stores just in-frame clones and leaves some out. This sample yields under 100,000 clones, of which approximately 87% are seen a single time; more than 0.75% belongs to the top ten. The specimen was CD4+ or CD8+ T cells sorted from blood, collected in a trial of the OX40 agonist ivuxolimab. These receptors came from an adult with an advanced solid tumor such as melanoma, head and neck, liver or kidney cancer.

V usage is TRBV4-3 and J usage is TRBJ2-2; D may match TRBD1 or TRBD2 (6 bases each). Germline V lookup: CDR1 LGHNA, CDR2 YSLEER. Between the trimmed V and J ends, which lost 4 bases and 8 bases, there was a span of 17 bases. CDR3 size: 15 residues. The CDR3 DNA reads TGCGCCAGCAGCCCTCTACAGGAGGGGGTGGGGGAGCTGTTTTTT. It specifies CASSPLQEGVGELFF.

V and J are TRBV30 and TRBJ1-3, with TRBD1 identical over 9 bases. The junction had 2 bases not matched to a gene; V was cut back by 6 bases and J by 2 bases. The germline CDR1 and CDR2 sequences are GTSNPN and SVGIG (reference sequence). The CDR3 length is 13 residues. The CDR3 DNA follows: TGTGCCTGCCGACAGGGGGCTGGAAACACCATATATTTT. It codes for CACRQGAGNTIYF.

V is TRBV6-6 and J is TRBJ2-7; TRBD1 matches at 7 bases. V trimming: 4 bases; J trimming: 5 bases; junction bases outside the gene matches: 5. Germline CDR1 is MNHNY and CDR2 is SVGAGI (reference sequence). The CDR3 is 13 amino acids. The chain's CDR3 is CASSSQGSNEQYF. The CDR3 coding sequence is TGTGCCAGCAGTTCACAGGGGTCCAACGAGCAGTACTTC.

The chain is built from TRBV11-2 and TRBJ2-2; 9 bases match TRBD2. Germline V gene sequence: CDR1 SGHAT, CDR2 FQNNGV. This CDR3 comprises 16 residues. The ends lost 6 bases at V and 6 bases at J; junction bases unmatched: 11. The CDR3 coding sequence is TGTGCCAGCAGACAACCGGGACTAGCTAAGTCCGGGGAGCTGTTTTTT. Its translation is CASRQPGLAKSGELFF. Combining the CDR3 with reference TRBV11-2 and TRBJ2-2 gives the whole variable domain EAGVAQSPRYKIIEKRQSVAFWCNPISGHATLYWYQQILGQGPKLLIQFQNNGVVDDSQLPKDRFSAERLKGVDSTLKIQPAKLEDSAVYLCASRQPGLAKSGELFFGEGSRLTVL.

The chain links TRBV7-7 to TRBJ2-1; unclear D gene. Trimming removed 5 bases at V and 0 bases at J, with 17 bases between. The CDR3 runs 17 residues. Germline-derived CDR1 and CDR2 are SSHAT and FNYEAQ (reference sequence). CDR3 in DNA: TGTGCCAGCAGCCCAGATCTCCTGATTTCCTCCTACAATGAGCAGTTCTTC. Its translation: CASSPDLLISSYNEQFF.

This chain links TRBV2 with TRBJ2-2, with 7 bases aligning to TRBD2. The CDR3 totals 14 residues. The ends lost 9 bases at V and 0 bases at J; junction bases unmatched: 4. The germline gives CDR1 SNHLY, CDR2 FYNNEI. The CDR3 nucleotides read TGTGCCAGGGGAGGGGCCCCGAACACCGGGGAGCTGTTTTTT. This translates into CARGGAPNTGELFF.

The chain combines TRBV4-3 with TRBJ1-1; D remains unclear. The CDR3 spans 15 residues. Between the trimmed V and J ends, which lost 3 bases and 1 base, there was a span of 12 bases. The germline V gene encodes CDR1 LGHNA and CDR2 YSLEER. The CDR3 region has the DNA TGCGCCAGCAGCCACGTGGATCGAGGGAACACTGAAGCTTTCTTT. Protein sequence: CASSHVDRGNTEAFF.

The rearrangement links TRBV7-8 to TRBJ2-5, with D possibly TRBD2 on 6 matching bases. This CDR3 contains 15 residues. From germline, CDR1 is SGHVS and CDR2 FQNEAQ. V was pared by 3 bases and J by 3 bases, with 14 bases between. DNA for the CDR3: TGTGCCAGCAGCTTGGGGATTAGCGGAAAAGAGACCCAGTACTTC. Translation: CASSLGISGKETQYF.

The chain has TRBV27 and TRBJ2-1; a weak D match, TRBD1 (6 bases). The CDR3 covers 14 residues. The V gene's germline CDR1 is MNHEY and CDR2 SMNVEV (reference sequence). Trimming removed 2 bases at V and 7 bases at J, with 12 bases between. The CDR3 nucleotides read TGTGCCAGCAGTTTACGGACAGTACGGAATGAGCAGTTCTTC. Translation: CASSLRTVRNEQFF.

The rearrangement uses TRBV29-1 and TRBJ2-5; 11 positions agree with TRBD1. With the DNA end fitting TRBJ2-7 better, the J assignment may be wrong. The CDR3 contains 15 residues. Germline-derived CDR1 and CDR2 are SQVTM and ANQGSEA. The CDR3 DNA follows: TGCAGCGTTGAAGGGGGGACAGGGGGATCCTACGAGCAGTACTTC. Residues: CSVEGGTGGSYEQYF.

This clone has only one observation. The chain employs TRBV11-2 and TRBJ2-5; D is perhaps TRBD1 (6 bases). This CDR3 has 14 residues. The germline V gene has CDR1 SGHAT and CDR2 FQNNGV. Trimming removed 0 bases at V and 11 bases at J, with 16 bases between. CDR3: CASSLDPGTSKQYF. The CDR3 coding sequence is TGTGCCAGCAGCTTAGACCCTGGGACATCGAAGCAGTACTTC.

Details on this clone: One end of the junction varies from germline; a read error may be responsible. The chain carries TRBV6-6 and TRBJ2-5, with a possible D match to TRBD2 (7 bases). Germline-derived CDR1 and CDR2 are MNHNY and SVGAGI (reference sequence). The CDR3 totals 16 residues. The CDR3: CASSYSTRGGQEAQYF. For the CDR3, the DNA is TGTGCCAGCAGTTACTCGACAAGGGGGGGTCAAGAGGCCCAGTACTTC.

This clone was seen more than once but under ten times. The chain uses TRBV14 and TRBJ1-1; 7 positions agree with TRBD1. This CDR3 spans 18 amino acids. The V gene's germline CDR1 is SGHDN and CDR2 FVKESK. J gave up 0 bases and V 1 base, and 11 bases lay outside the gene matches. The CDR3 here is CASSQAGTANPMNTEAFF. The CDR3 bases are TGTGCCAGCAGCCAAGCGGGGACAGCCAACCCGATGAACACTGAAGCTTTCTTT.

This clone occurred once. The chain combines TRBV6-6 with TRBJ1-5; D might be TRBD1 (6 bases). V shed 0 bases and J shed 4 bases, with 7 bases lying between them. Germline values: CDR1 MNHNY, CDR2 SVGAGI (reference sequence). CDR3 length: 14 amino acids. The CDR3, as DNA: TGTGCCAGCAGTTACTCTACAGGGAATCAGCCCCAGCATTTT. Amino acids: CASSYSTGNQPQHF.

The rearrangement links TRBV7-2 to TRBJ2-5; D remains ambiguous. Germline loops: CDR1 SGHTA, CDR2 FQGNSA. The V and J ends lost 4 bases and 5 bases respectively, with 8 bases between them. This CDR3 comprises 12 residues. This CDR3 is CASSSLGETQYF. As DNA, the CDR3 is TGTGCCAGCAGCTCCCTTGGGGAGACCCAGTACTTC.

The chain recombines TRBV10-3 with TRBJ2-1, with 11 bases identical to TRBD2. V trimming: 9 bases; J trimming: 3 bases; junction bases outside the gene matches: 4. Germline lookup yields CDR1 ENHRY and CDR2 SYGVKD. The CDR3 length is 14 residues. This CDR3 reads CAISTSGGYNEQFF. The CDR3 bases are TGTGCCATTTCAACTAGCGGGGGCTACAATGAGCAGTTCTTC.